This TCR beta chain appears in the sequencing data of a study of cytomegalovirus exposure and HLA in healthy donors. Across the whole study: The roughly 100 million unique TCR beta sequences, from about 180 million T cells, were found by an earlier analysis.

Study results and limitations: Looking again later, the authors saw that most CMV-associated TCR beta chains seemed HLA-restricted. According to reports, the classifier identified cytomegalovirus status with high specificity and sensitivity.

On this clone itself: Its antigen is currently unknown.

Vbeta (60) and Jbeta (13) primers were used in the PCR. The data were produced by immunoSEQ multiplex PCR, yet TCRdb's version contains in-frame clones alone and is incomplete. The sample carries 120,000 or so clones, less than 85% recorded once. The V and J ends lost 2 bases and 7 bases respectively, with 6 bases between them. The CDR3 runs 11 residues. Per germline, CDR1 SGHTA and CDR2 FQGNSA. The clonotype originates from a man between 45 and 60 years old in good health and CMV-seropositive. V and J are TRBV7-2 and TRBJ2-7; no definite D call. The specimen was PBMCs. The CDR3 is CASSLTGEQYF. CDR3 sequence (DNA): TGTGCCAGCAGCTTAACGGGTGAGCAGTACTTC.